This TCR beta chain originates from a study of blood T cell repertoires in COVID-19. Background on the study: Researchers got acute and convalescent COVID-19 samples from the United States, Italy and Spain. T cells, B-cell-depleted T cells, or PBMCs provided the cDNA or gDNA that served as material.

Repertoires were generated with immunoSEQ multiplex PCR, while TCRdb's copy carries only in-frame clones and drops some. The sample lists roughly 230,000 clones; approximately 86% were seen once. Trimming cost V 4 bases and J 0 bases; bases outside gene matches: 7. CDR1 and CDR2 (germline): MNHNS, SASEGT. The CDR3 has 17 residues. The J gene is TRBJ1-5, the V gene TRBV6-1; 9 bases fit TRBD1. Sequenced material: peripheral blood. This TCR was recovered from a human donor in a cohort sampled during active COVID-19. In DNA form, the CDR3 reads TGTGCCAGCAGTGGGCTCGACAGGGGGAATAGCAATCAGCCCCAGCATTTT. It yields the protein CASSGLDRGNSNQPQHF.